The 15 T cell receptor beta chains listed next were all sequenced from one sample in a study of T cells in Graves' hyperthyroidism and ophthalmopathy. Amplification of TCR beta CDR3 regions was performed using RNA transcripts as template. First-round RT-PCR with HTBI primers amplified the TCR CDR3 region. A single record per CDR3 protein comes from TCRdb applying MiXCR to the multiplex PCR reads. There are approximately 410,000 distinct CDR3 sequences in the sample; approximately 15% occur only once, and 5% to 6.5% lies in the top ten. The sequenced sample was blood. The receptors stem from a woman aged 18-30 years with Graves' hyperthyroidism.

This clonotype was recorded many times. The rearrangement links TRBV29-1 to TRBJ1-1; 10 bases align to TRBD1. Germline CDR1 is SQVTM and CDR2 is ANQGSEA. The V and J ends lost 7 bases and 8 bases, in that order; junction bases with no gene match: 7. The CDR3 runs to 12 residues. CDR3 nucleotide sequence: TGCAGCGGCGGGACAGGGGACGGAGAAGCTTTCTTT. This encodes CSGGTGDGEAFF.

The chain links TRBV2 to TRBJ2-3; a weak D match, TRBD1 (5 bases). The V gene's germline CDR1 is SNHLY and CDR2 FYNNEI. Trimming cost V 1 base and J 2 bases, with 10 bases left between them. CDR3 length: 15 amino acids. DNA of the CDR3: TGTGCCAGCAGTGAAGGAACAGGTCCCACAGATACGCAGTATTTT. Translating gives CASSEGTGPTDTQYF.

The table lists this clonotype with a few counts. V usage is TRBV2 and J usage is TRBJ2-7, with TRBD2 matching 12 bases. This CDR3 contains 15 residues. Germline V gene sequence: CDR1 SNHLY, CDR2 FYNNEI. J was trimmed by 7 bases and V by 3 bases; bases with no gene match: 7. The CDR3: CASSEASGRVREQYF. CDR3 in DNA: TGTGCCAGCAGTGAGGCTAGCGGGAGGGTAAGGGAGCAGTACTTC.

There are many counts of this clonotype. The chain recombines TRBV2 with TRBJ1-5, with D possibly TRBD1 on 5 matching bases. The CDR3 covers 18 residues. The germline V and J ends were trimmed by 4 bases and 0 bases, with 19 bases remaining between them. The germline gives CDR1 SNHLY, CDR2 FYNNEI. The CDR3 DNA follows: TGTGCCAGCAGTGCCTTCGGGCAGGGAGTTTATAGCAATCAGCCCCAGCATTTT. Its protein is CASSAFGQGVYSNQPQHF.

This clonotype was found many times. The chain links TRBV5-1 to TRBJ2-3; unclear D gene. Germline CDR1 and CDR2: SGHRS and YFSETQ. The germline V and J ends were trimmed by 5 bases and 0 bases, with 4 bases remaining between them. The CDR3 is 12 amino acids. The CDR3 DNA reads as TGCGCCAGCAGACGTAGCACAGATACGCAGTATTTT. Amino acids: CASRRSTDTQYF.

The chain couples TRBV10-2 to TRBJ2-7, with D possibly matching TRBD2 (6 bases). CDR3 length equals 13 residues. Trimming removed 4 bases from V and 5 bases from J, with 12 bases in between. Germline values: CDR1 WSHSY, CDR2 SAAADI. The CDR3 nucleotides read TGCGCCAGCAGTGGGTCCGGCGGGGACGAGCAGTACTTC. Protein: CASSGSGGDEQYF.

This clonotype was seen many times. The chain recombines TRBV6-1 with TRBJ1-2, with 8 bases fitting TRBD1. Unmatched junction bases numbered 11, after V lost 7 bases and J lost 4 bases. CDR1 is MNHNS, CDR2 SASEGT, per germline. The CDR3 is made up of 15 amino acids. CDR3 amino acids: CASIPSQGAGYGYTF. In DNA, the CDR3 is TGTGCCAGCATTCCTAGCCAGGGGGCAGGCTATGGCTACACCTTC.

The genes are TRBV5-1 and TRBJ2-3; 7 bases are shared with TRBD1. This CDR3 comprises 14 residues. The junction had 5 bases not matched to a gene; V was cut back by 4 bases and J by 3 bases. From germline, CDR1 is SGHRS and CDR2 YFSETQ. Here the CDR3 reads CASSTTGLTDTQYF. As DNA, the CDR3 is TGCGCCAGCAGCACGACAGGGCTGACAGATACGCAGTATTTT.

V usage is TRBV20-1 and J usage is TRBJ1-5; no clear D gene. Germline V gene lookup returns CDR1 DFQATT and CDR2 SNEGSKA (reference sequence). The CDR3 is 12 amino acids. Trimming stripped 1 base from V and 11 bases from J, with 12 bases between. The CDR3 protein is CSARGPSKAQHF. The CDR3 DNA reads TGCAGTGCTAGAGGTCCCAGCAAGGCCCAGCATTTT.

In its sample, this clonotype was seen many times. The chain links TRBV7-9 to TRBJ1-1; possibly TRBD1 for D (6 bases). The CDR3 is 15 residues long. With 6 bases removed from V and 5 bases from J, the gap between germline ends came to 19 bases. Looked up from germline, CDR1 is SEHNR and CDR2 is FQNEAQ (reference sequence). The CDR3 DNA sequence: TGTGCCAGCAGTCGAGACAGGAATTCGGGAACTGAAGCTTTCTTT. Its protein is CASSRDRNSGTEAFF.

The chain couples TRBV4-3 to TRBJ2-7, with 8 bases identical to TRBD2. The CDR3 contains 16 residues. V shed 0 bases and J 2 bases; nucleotides not matched to a gene: 6. From germline, CDR1 is LGHNA and CDR2 YSLEER. The CDR3 protein is CASSQELAGTAYEQYF. The CDR3, as DNA: TGCGCCAGCAGCCAAGAGTTAGCGGGGACTGCCTACGAGCAGTACTTC.

This clonotype was seen repeatedly, ten times or more. V gene TRBV2 combines with J gene TRBJ1-1, with a weak D call TRBD1 (5 bases). Germline loops: CDR1 SNHLY, CDR2 FYNNEI. Trimming cost V 4 bases and J 5 bases, with 20 bases left between them. The CDR3 totals 16 residues. CDR3: CASSAGTGFEGTEAFF. CDR3 bases: TGTGCCAGCAGTGCCGGGACGGGTTTCGAAGGAACTGAAGCTTTCTTT.

This clonotype was recorded at least ten times. This rearrangement joins TRBV27 to TRBJ1-1; 7 bases map to TRBD1. Germline loops: CDR1 MNHEY, CDR2 SMNVEV (reference sequence). The CDR3 length is 15 residues. Trimming at V came to 5 bases and at J to 4 bases, leaving 10 bases not matched to a gene. The CDR3 loop reads CASSIHRGDSTEAFF. The CDR3 DNA follows: TGTGCCAGCAGTATCCACAGGGGCGACAGCACTGAAGCTTTCTTT.

There are many counts of this clonotype. The rearrangement uses TRBV3-1 and TRBJ2-3, with D possibly matching TRBD1 (5 bases). Germline CDR1 and CDR2: LGHDT and YNNKEL (reference sequence). The CDR3 has 15 residues. V was cut by 3 bases and J by 0 bases, with 10 bases left in between. The CDR3 protein is CASSQSSGSTDTQYF. CDR3 nucleotides: TGTGCCAGCAGCCAGTCATCAGGGAGCACAGATACGCAGTATTTT.

This clonotype was picked up many times. V and J are TRBV6-1 and TRBJ2-7; D gene ambiguous. Trimming took off 3 bases at V and 0 bases at J, with 15 bases between the two ends. There are 16 residues in the CDR3. Germline CDR1 and CDR2: MNHNS and SASEGT. CDR3 sequence: CASSEGLYWASYEQYF. The CDR3 DNA is TGTGCCAGCAGTGAGGGATTGTACTGGGCCTCCTACGAGCAGTACTTC.